This paragraph covers one T cell receptor beta chain sequence. In the original workflow: The assay estimated nucleated cells by amplifying reference gene primers. Sequencing used immunoSEQ multiplex PCR; TCRdb keeps in-frame clones, though not all of them. V and J calls and clone size come straight from that table; D and trimming were deduced from the DNA. The sample yields about 130,000 clones, 70% to 80% seen once. The data stem from a study of blood T cell repertoires in COVID-19. CDR1 is LGHDT and CDR2 is YNNKEL in the germline V gene (reference sequence). V was cut by 8 bases and J by 5 bases, with 18 bases left in between. The CDR3 totals 14 residues.

Sample: peripheral blood. The chain employs TRBV3-1 (or the pseudogene TRBV3-2) and TRBJ1-1; TRBD1 might be the D (6 bases). The TCR sequence derives from an older woman with COVID-19, enrolled during active disease. The CDR3 loop is CASAPVGARTEAFF. CDR3 coding DNA: TGTGCCAGCGCACCAGTGGGGGCGAGGACTGAAGCTTTCTTT.